The 32 T cell receptor beta chains listed next were all sequenced from one sample in a study of T cells in Graves' hyperthyroidism and ophthalmopathy. What was amplified from RNA transcripts were TCR beta CDR3 regions. The HTBI primer set drove a first-round RT-PCR of the TCR CDR3. TCRdb itself ran the multiplex PCR reads through MiXCR, one entry per CDR3 protein. This table has about 640,000 distinct CDR3 sequences, under 25% appearing once. The specimen sequenced was blood. The receptor source for this set is a man aged 25-45 years with Graves' ophthalmopathy.

This clonotype was counted many times. This chain joins TRBV11-2 and TRBJ2-2, with 13 bases matching TRBD2. CDR3 size: 14 residues. V lost 9 bases, J lost 8 bases, and 6 bases stayed unmatched. CDR1 is SGHAT and CDR2 is FQNNGV in the germline V gene. The CDR3 region has the DNA TGTGCCAGTGGAGGACTAGCGGGAGCTGGGGAGCTGTTTTTT. Translation gives CASGGLAGAGELFF.

The rearrangement uses TRBV12-3 or TRBV12-4 and TRBJ2-1; 11 nucleotides align to TRBD2. The trim removed 4 bases at V and 3 bases at J, leaving 8 bases unmatched. This CDR3 has 17 amino acids. The CDR3: CASSSRLAGFSYNEQFF. The CDR3 region has the DNA TGTGCCAGCAGTTCGAGACTAGCGGGGTTCAGCTACAATGAGCAGTTCTTC.

The genes are TRBV4-1 and TRBJ1-5; no clear D gene. CDR3 length: 15 residues. CDR1 is MGHRA and CDR2 is YSYEKL in the germline V gene. Trimming left V 0 bases short and J 4 bases short, with 10 bases between. Here the CDR3 reads CASSQESQINQPQHF. The DNA of the CDR3 is TGCGCCAGCAGCCAAGAAAGCCAAATAAATCAGCCCCAGCATTTT.

The rearrangement joins TRBV6-1 to TRBJ2-2, with D perhaps TRBD1 or TRBD2 (5 bases each). The CDR3 is made up of 15 amino acids. Trimming removed 6 bases at V and 7 bases at J, with 18 bases between. From germline, CDR1 is MNHNS and CDR2 SASEGT. CDR3 amino acids: CASSRDPPTGGELFF. The CDR3 DNA sequence: TGTGCCAGCAGCAGGGACCCACCAACGGGCGGGGAGCTGTTTTTT.

The table lists this clonotype with a few counts. CDR3 coding DNA: TGTGCCAGCATCTATGGACAGCCGAACACAGATACGCAGTATTTT. It encodes CASIYGQPNTDTQYF. The chain is built from TRBV2 and TRBJ2-3; perhaps TRBD1 as D (6 bases). V lost 7 bases and J 2 bases, leaving 16 bases between the germline ends. The CDR3 consists of 15 residues. Germline V lookup: CDR1 SNHLY, CDR2 FYNNEI.

This clonotype was seen many times. The chain employs TRBV3-1 and TRBJ2-5; no clear D gene. V shed 3 bases and J shed 5 bases, with 19 bases lying between them. The CDR3 spans 16 residues. Germline CDR1 LGHDT, CDR2 YNNKEL (reference sequence). The CDR3 DNA follows: TGTGCCAGCAGCCAGTACCACCGGGCCAAAATGGAGACCCAGTACTTC. Its protein is CASSQYHRAKMETQYF.

This clonotype was observed a few times. This chain joins TRBV20-1 and TRBJ2-7; 15 positions agree with TRBD2. The CDR3 runs 17 residues. Trimming cost V 2 bases and J 4 bases; bases outside gene matches: 9. Germline V lookup: CDR1 DFQATT, CDR2 SNEGSKA (reference sequence). The CDR3 bases are TGCAGTGCTAGACCTCCGGGACTAGCGGGAGGTTGGTACGAGCAGTACTTC. Translated: CSARPPGLAGGWYEQYF.

The gene calls are TRBV7-6 and TRBJ2-3, with 12 bases identical to TRBD2. Germline V gene sequence: CDR1 SGHVS, CDR2 FNYEAQ. This CDR3 spans 17 amino acids. V was clipped by 3 bases and J by 5 bases; unmatched bases: 9. The CDR3 coding sequence is TGTGCCAGCAGCTTTCGACTAGCGGGAGCCCAGGGAGATACGCAGTATTTT. It encodes CASSFRLAGAQGDTQYF.

The chain uses TRBV14 and TRBJ2-2, with unresolved D. Trimming took off 1 base at V and 7 bases at J, with 13 bases between the two ends. Germline CDR1 reads SGHDN; CDR2 reads FVKESK. The CDR3 has 15 residues. The CDR3 region is CASSQARWAVGELFF. As DNA, the CDR3 is TGTGCCAGCAGCCAAGCCAGGTGGGCTGTCGGGGAGCTGTTTTTT.

This rearrangement joins TRBV20-1 to TRBJ1-2; 7 positions match TRBD1. The CDR3 loop spans 13 amino acids. Germline CDR1 DFQATT, CDR2 SNEGSKA (reference sequence). V lost 4 bases to trimming and J lost 2 bases; unmatched junction nucleotides: 4. The CDR3 reads CSANRGGNYGYTF. The CDR3 nucleotides are TGCAGTGCTAACCGAGGGGGCAACTATGGCTACACCTTC.

This chain uses TRBV5-1 with TRBJ2-7; tentatively, D is TRBD1 (5 bases). There are 13 residues in the CDR3. V was pared by 1 base and J by 7 bases, with 12 bases between. Germline assignment: CDR1 SGHRS and CDR2 YFSETQ. The CDR3 loop reads CASSLFQGEEQYF. The CDR3 nucleotides are TGCGCCAGCAGCTTGTTCCAGGGTGAAGAGCAGTACTTC.

On this clonotype itself: A read error is possible here, since a much larger clone lies one base away. This rearrangement joins TRBV7-3 to TRBJ2-5; 9 nucleotides agree with TRBD1. V lost 6 bases to trimming and J lost 5 bases; unmatched junction nucleotides: 13. Germline CDR1 is SGHTA and CDR2 is FQGTGA. The CDR3 is 16 residues long. CDR3 nucleotides: TGTGCCAGCAGTCCCGCCTCCGGGACAGGGATGGAGACCCAGTACTTC. Its protein product is CASSPASGTGMETQYF. The complete variable domain, with remaining parts taken from reference TRBV7-3 and TRBJ2-5, reads GAGVSQTPSNKVTEKGKYVELRCDPISGHTALYWYRQSLGQGPEFLIYFQGTGAADDSGLPNDRFFAVRPEGSVSTLKIQRTERGDSAVYLCASSPASGTGMETQYFGPGTRLLVL.

This clonotype was recorded a few times. The chain joins TRBV6-1 to TRBJ2-7, with TRBD1 as a possible D gene (5 bases). V was trimmed by 5 bases and J by 7 bases, leaving 15 bases between them. The CDR3 runs 13 residues. Germline CDR1 reads MNHNS; CDR2 reads SASEGT. The CDR3 region is CASSPWGPREQYF. The CDR3 region has the DNA TGTGCCAGCAGTCCCTGGGGCCCGCGGGAGCAGTACTTC.

The sample holds a few counts of this clonotype. The chain recombines TRBV5-6 with TRBJ2-5; D gene uncertain. Germline-derived CDR1 and CDR2 are SGHDT and YYEEEE. There are 15 residues in the CDR3. The germline V and J ends were trimmed by 0 bases and 6 bases, with 15 bases remaining between them. The CDR3 sequence is CASSLAGPLGKTQYF. The CDR3 DNA reads as TGTGCCAGCAGCTTGGCCGGGCCCCTGGGGAAGACCCAGTACTTC.

The rearrangement uses TRBV4-1 and TRBJ1-2; weak D call: TRBD1 (5 bases). V lost 4 bases to trimming and J lost 0 bases, with 9 bases between them. The germline V gene has CDR1 MGHRA and CDR2 YSYEKL. CDR3 size: 14 residues. The CDR3: CASSRGEANYGYTF. CDR3 in DNA: TGCGCCAGCAGCCGGGGGGAAGCTAACTATGGCTACACCTTC.

This clonotype was seen ten or more times. The V gene is TRBV2, the J gene TRBJ2-7; possible D gene TRBD2, 5 bases. The germline V and J ends were trimmed by 3 bases and 5 bases, with 17 bases remaining between them. Per germline, CDR1 SNHLY and CDR2 FYNNEI. The CDR3 extends over 15 amino acids. The CDR3 coding sequence is TGTGCCAGCAGTGAGGAGCGCGGGCCAACCCACGAGCAGTACTTC. Encoded protein: CASSEERGPTHEQYF.

This clonotype was seen a handful of times. The rearrangement links TRBV20-1 to TRBJ1-2, with 7 bases lining up with TRBD1. The V gene end was trimmed by 5 bases and the J gene end by 5 bases; junction bases not matched to a gene: 8. The length of the CDR3 is 13 residues. Germline loops: CDR1 DFQATT, CDR2 SNEGSKA (reference sequence). CDR3 DNA sequence: TGCAGTGCTCCACAGGGGACCAGTTATGGCTACACCTTC. This encodes CSAPQGTSYGYTF.

The V call is TRBV20-1, the J call TRBJ2-7; D is perhaps TRBD2 (5 bases). Germline CDR1 is DFQATT and CDR2 is SNEGSKA (reference sequence). The CDR3 loop spans 12 amino acids. V shed 6 bases and J shed 0 bases, with 9 bases lying between them. The CDR3 loop is CSAAGVSYEQYF. In nucleotides, the CDR3 is TGCAGTGCCGCCGGGGTCTCCTACGAGCAGTACTTC.

The sample holds a few counts of this clonotype. The junction does not match germline at one end; this may be a read error. The rearrangement joins TRBV2 to TRBJ2-7; TRBD1 matches at 7 bases. The CDR3 loop spans 14 amino acids. Germline lookup yields CDR1 SNHLY and CDR2 FYNNEI. CDR3 sequence (DNA): TGTGCCAGCAGGGAAGACAGGGTGCCCCACGAGCAGTACTTC. Translated, it gives CASREDRVPHEQYF.

The CDR3 region has the DNA TGTGCCAGTCGGGACTTATATGGCTACACCTTC. This sequence encodes CASRDLYGYTF. The genes are TRBV19 and TRBJ1-2; D is perhaps TRBD1 (5 bases). From germline, CDR1 is LNHDA and CDR2 SQIVND (reference sequence). Deletions cut 8 bases from V and 5 bases from J, with 9 bases between. This CDR3 region has 11 residues. Using reference TRBV19 and TRBJ1-2 for the parts outside the CDR3, the full variable domain is DGGITQSPKYLFRKEGQNVTLSCEQNLNHDAMYWYRQDPGQGLRLIYYSQIVNDFQKGDIAEGYSVSREKKESFPLTVTSAQKNPTAFYLCASRDLYGYTFGSGTRLTVV.

This clonotype has at least ten counts. The gene calls are TRBV7-9 and TRBJ2-3; D may match TRBD1 or TRBD2 (5 bases each). The CDR3 has 17 residues. Trimming removed 1 base at V and 3 bases at J, with 17 bases between. Germline lookup yields CDR1 SEHNR and CDR2 FQNEAQ (reference sequence). For the CDR3, the DNA is TGTGCCAGCAGCTTAGGACGGGGCAGGATTCGGACAGATACGCAGTATTTT. Translating it yields CASSLGRGRIRTDTQYF.

This clonotype occurred a few times. The chain links TRBV3-1 to TRBJ2-7, with D uncertain. V shed 0 bases and J shed 2 bases, with 8 bases lying between them. This CDR3 comprises 14 residues. CDR1 and CDR2 (germline): LGHDT, YNNKEL (reference sequence). The CDR3 here is CASSQDFPTYEQYF. The CDR3 DNA sequence: TGTGCCAGCAGCCAAGATTTCCCCACCTACGAGCAGTACTTC.

This chain joins TRBV4-2 and TRBJ1-2, with D possibly TRBD1 on 5 matching bases. From germline, CDR1 is LGHNA and CDR2 YNFKEQ. CDR3 length: 16 residues. Trimming took 0 bases from V and 0 from J, leaving 11 bases between them. The CDR3 region is CASSQDRVKTNYGYTF. In DNA, the CDR3 is TGTGCCAGCAGCCAAGACAGGGTTAAGACTAACTATGGCTACACCTTC.

This chain links TRBV4-1 with TRBJ2-5, with D maybe TRBD2 (5 bases). V lost 2 bases and J 4 bases, leaving 11 bases between the germline ends. There are 14 residues in the CDR3. Per the germline V gene, CDR1 is MGHRA and CDR2 is YSYEKL. CDR3 region: CASSQPREGETQYF. In DNA, the CDR3 is TGCGCCAGCAGCCAACCGCGCGAGGGAGAGACCCAGTACTTC.

This clonotype has only a few counts. DNA of the CDR3: TGTGCCAGCAGCGAATGGGACGGAGACAACTATGGCTACACCTTC. This encodes CASSEWDGDNYGYTF. The chain carries TRBV2 and TRBJ1-2, with a weak D call TRBD1 (5 bases). CDR1 SNHLY and CDR2 FYNNEI come from the germline V gene. Deletions cut 6 bases from V and 2 bases from J, with 16 bases between. This CDR3 spans 15 amino acids.

This clonotype was seen at least ten times. This sequence joins TRBV11-2 and TRBJ2-7, with D maybe TRBD2 (6 bases). Trimming pared 5 bases from V and 3 bases from J, leaving 14 bases between. This CDR3 is 14 amino acids long. The germline V gene has CDR1 SGHAT and CDR2 FQNNGV. The CDR3 DNA reads as TGTGCCAGCAGCACCCCGGGACTGAACTACGAGCAGTACTTC. The encoded protein is CASSTPGLNYEQYF.

This chain joins TRBV27 and TRBJ2-7, with TRBD1 as a possible D gene (5 bases). V was clipped by 5 bases and J by 5 bases, with 13 bases between them. The CDR3 runs 13 residues. Germline lookup yields CDR1 MNHEY and CDR2 SMNVEV (reference sequence). The CDR3 loop is CASSEPGFHEQYF. CDR3 DNA sequence: TGTGCCAGCAGTGAACCAGGGTTCCACGAGCAGTACTTC.

The chain recombines TRBV3-1 with TRBJ1-6; perhaps TRBD1 as D (5 bases). The V end was cut by 0 bases, the J end by 4 bases, with 13 bases between. Germline V gene data show CDR1 as LGHDT and CDR2 as YNNKEL (reference sequence). The CDR3 runs 17 residues. In nucleotides, the CDR3 is TGTGCCAGCAGCCAAGAGGCTTTGGGGCTTTATAATTCACCCCTCCACTTT. Protein: CASSQEALGLYNSPLHF.

This clonotype was observed a few times. The chain's CDR3 is CASSFHDRGQVYGYTF. The CDR3 coding sequence is TGTGCCAGCAGTTTCCACGACAGGGGGCAGGTCTATGGCTACACCTTC. The genes are TRBV28 and TRBJ1-2; 10 nucleotides match TRBD1. The CDR3 sequence is 16 residues long. V trimming: 3 bases; J trimming: 4 bases; junction bases outside the gene matches: 8. Looked up from germline, CDR1 is MDHEN and CDR2 is SYDVKM.

The sample holds a few counts of this clonotype. This chain links TRBV20-1 with TRBJ2-3; D is unclear. This CDR3 is built from 13 residues. Germline CDR1 and CDR2: DFQATT and SNEGSKA (reference sequence). Trimming stripped 6 bases from V and 4 bases from J, with 14 bases between. CDR3 protein: CSAPKSKADTQYF. CDR3 in DNA: TGCAGTGCCCCCAAGTCCAAAGCAGATACGCAGTATTTT.

V gene TRBV7-2 combines with J gene TRBJ1-2; D possibly corresponds to TRBD1 (5 bases). V lost 5 bases and J 7 bases, leaving 14 bases between the germline ends. The CDR3 covers 13 residues. CDR1 and CDR2 from the germline V gene are SGHTA and FQGNSA. CDR3 residues: CASSMRGPRGYTF. In nucleotides, the CDR3 is TGTGCCAGCAGCATGAGGGGTCCGCGTGGCTACACCTTC.

The chain uses TRBV5-1 and TRBJ2-1; no firm D call. The CDR3 length is 15 residues. V dropped 1 base and J dropped 2 bases, with 10 bases sitting between them. Germline-derived CDR1 and CDR2 are SGHRS and YFSETQ. CDR3 in amino acids: CASSLRPGPYNEQFF. In DNA form, the CDR3 reads TGCGCCAGCAGCTTGCGGCCTGGACCCTACAATGAGCAGTTCTTC.